These T cell receptor beta chains were read from a single sample in a study of blood T cell repertoires in COVID-19. Profiling relied on immunoSEQ multiplex PCR, and the TCRdb table lists in-frame clones only, not all of them. The data hold 200,000 or so clones, with around 80% observed a single time. The sequencing sample was made of peripheral blood. These receptors were taken from a man aged 35-49 years who had recovered from COVID-19. Each CDR3 is given with its conserved first and last residue. Fields, in order: clone size, D gene, J gene, V gene, CDR3 protein, CDR3 DNA. A D gene is named only where the DNA matches it firmly. A row's size may be missing; if present it is once, few, many or a size class.

clone_size: NA; d_call: NA; j_call: TRBJ2-4; v_call: TRBV6-6; cdr3_aa: CASSFTSLAKNIQYF; cdr3_nt: TGTGCCAGCAGTTTTACTAGCTTAGCCAAAAACATTCAGTACTTC
clone_size: NA; d_call: NA; j_call: TRBJ1-2; v_call: TRBV4-3; cdr3_aa: CASSQESGLRGYTF; cdr3_nt: TGCGCCAGCAGCCAAGAAAGCGGGCTTCGTGGCTACACCTTC
clone_size: NA; d_call: TRBD1; j_call: TRBJ1-5; v_call: TRBV2; cdr3_aa: CASSVTGDQPQHF; cdr3_nt: TGTGCCAGCAGTGTGACAGGGGACCAGCCCCAGCATTTT
clone_size: NA; d_call: NA; j_call: TRBJ2-1; v_call: TRBV29-1; cdr3_aa: CSVAPPSSYNEQFF; cdr3_nt: TGCAGCGTCGCCCCCCCTAGCTCCTACAATGAGCAGTTCTTC
clone_size: few; d_call: NA; j_call: TRBJ1-1; v_call: TRBV10-1; cdr3_aa: CASRGQGDTEAFF; cdr3_nt: TGCGCCAGCAGGGGCCAGGGCGACACTGAAGCTTTCTTT
clone_size: NA; d_call: NA; j_call: TRBJ1-4; v_call: TRBV3-1/TRBV3-2; cdr3_aa: CASSQQGWTNEKLFF; cdr3_nt: TGTGCCAGCAGCCAACAGGGTTGGACTAATGAAAAACTGTTTTTT
clone_size: NA; d_call: NA; j_call: TRBJ2-1; v_call: TRBV27; cdr3_aa: CASSLSNTPTAAVF; cdr3_nt: TGTGCCAGCAGTTTATCGAATACTCCCACAGCGGCGGTCTTC
clone_size: NA; d_call: TRBD1; j_call: TRBJ2-2; v_call: TRBV9; cdr3_aa: CASSARQGTGELFF; cdr3_nt: TGTGCCAGCAGCGCCAGACAGGGCACCGGGGAGCTGTTTTTT
clone_size: few; d_call: NA; j_call: TRBJ2-4; v_call: TRBV7-2; cdr3_aa: CASSLVQGNIQYF; cdr3_nt: TGTGCCAGCAGCTTGGTTCAGGGTAACATTCAGTACTTC
clone_size: NA; d_call: TRBD2; j_call: TRBJ2-5; v_call: TRBV18; cdr3_aa: CASSPGTSGRETQYF; cdr3_nt: TGTGCCAGCTCACCAGGGACTAGCGGGAGAGAGACCCAGTACTTC
clone_size: NA; d_call: NA; j_call: TRBJ1-1; v_call: TRBV3-1/TRBV3-2; cdr3_aa: CASSQQGSGTEAFF; cdr3_nt: TGTGCCAGCAGCCAACAGGGGTCAGGCACTGAAGCTTTCTTT
clone_size: NA; d_call: TRBD1; j_call: TRBJ2-1; v_call: TRBV4-3; cdr3_aa: CASSQEFTDRGNEQFF; cdr3_nt: TGCGCCAGCAGCCAAGAGTTTACGGACAGGGGTAATGAGCAGTTCTTC
clone_size: NA; d_call: NA; j_call: TRBJ1-1; v_call: TRBV19; cdr3_aa: CASSRGGGTEAFF; cdr3_nt: TGTGCCAGTAGCCGGGGAGGGGGCACTGAAGCTTTCTTT
clone_size: NA; d_call: NA; j_call: TRBJ2-7; v_call: TRBV4-2; cdr3_aa: CASSHDGVGYEQYF; cdr3_nt: TGTGCCAGCAGCCACGACGGGGTGGGCTACGAGCAGTACTTC
clone_size: NA; d_call: TRBD2; j_call: TRBJ2-5; v_call: TRBV15; cdr3_aa: CATSRDGGGETQYF; cdr3_nt: TGTGCCACCAGCAGAGATGGGGGGGGAGAGACCCAGTACTTC
clone_size: NA; d_call: TRBD1; j_call: TRBJ1-1; v_call: TRBV27; cdr3_aa: CASSFTGGWTEAFF; cdr3_nt: TGTGCCAGCAGTTTTACAGGGGGCTGGACTGAAGCTTTCTTT
clone_size: few; d_call: TRBD1; j_call: TRBJ2-3; v_call: TRBV27; cdr3_aa: CASSLKGAGQGRTDTQYF; cdr3_nt: TGTGCCAGCAGTTTAAAGGGGGCAGGGCAGGGTAGGACAGATACGCAGTATTTT
clone_size: NA; d_call: TRBD2; j_call: TRBJ2-5; v_call: TRBV3-1/TRBV3-2; cdr3_aa: CASSLLAGEIETQYF; cdr3_nt: TGTGCCAGCAGCCTACTAGCGGGAGAGATAGAGACCCAGTACTTC
clone_size: once; d_call: NA; j_call: TRBJ1-1; v_call: TRBV7-2; cdr3_aa: CASSLDSTEAFF; cdr3_nt: TGTGCCAGCAGCTTAGATAGTACTGAAGCTTTCTTT
clone_size: NA; d_call: TRBD2; j_call: TRBJ2-1; v_call: TRBV6-2/TRBV6-3; cdr3_aa: CASSSGSGGGNEQFF; cdr3_nt: TGTGCCAGCAGTTCGGGTAGCGGGGGGGGTAATGAGCAGTTCTTC
clone_size: NA; d_call: NA; j_call: TRBJ1-6; v_call: TRBV6-5; cdr3_aa: CASSFRDSPLHF; cdr3_nt: TGTGCCAGCAGTTTCAGGGATTCACCCCTCCACTTT
clone_size: NA; d_call: NA; j_call: TRBJ1-2; v_call: TRBV12-3/TRBV12-4; cdr3_aa: CASSPPQRGYTF; cdr3_nt: TGTGCCAGTAGTCCACCGCAGCGGGGCTACACCTTC
clone_size: once; d_call: TRBD1; j_call: TRBJ1-2; v_call: TRBV19; cdr3_aa: CASSKGLRDREDYGYTF; cdr3_nt: TGTGCCAGTAGTAAGGGACTCCGGGACAGGGAAGACTATGGCTACACCTTC
clone_size: NA; d_call: NA; j_call: TRBJ1-2; v_call: TRBV30; cdr3_aa: CAWSVKSNYGYTF; cdr3_nt: TGTGCCTGGAGTGTAAAGAGCAACTATGGCTACACCTTC
clone_size: NA; d_call: TRBD2; j_call: TRBJ2-5; v_call: TRBV6-2/TRBV6-3; cdr3_aa: CASSYGTSVPASETQYF; cdr3_nt: TGTGCCAGCAGTTACGGGACTAGCGTTCCCGCCTCGGAGACCCAGTACTTC
clone_size: once; d_call: NA; j_call: TRBJ2-1; v_call: TRBV4-3; cdr3_aa: CASSQVSGDAYNEQFF; cdr3_nt: TGCGCCAGCAGCCAAGTTTCAGGGGACGCCTACAATGAGCAGTTCTTC
clone_size: NA; d_call: NA; j_call: TRBJ1-2; v_call: TRBV24-1; cdr3_aa: CATSVCDPTAAEVCGYTF; cdr3_nt: TGTGCCACCAGTGTCTGTGACCCGACAGCCGCCGAGGTGTGTGGCTACACCTTC
clone_size: NA; d_call: TRBD1; j_call: TRBJ2-7; v_call: TRBV7-2; cdr3_aa: CASSLVGTGVVYEQYF; cdr3_nt: TGTGCCAGCAGCTTAGTAGGGACAGGGGTTGTCTACGAGCAGTACTTC
clone_size: NA; d_call: NA; j_call: TRBJ2-5; v_call: TRBV5-6; cdr3_aa: CASSPGGWGLETQYF; cdr3_nt: TGTGCCAGCAGCCCCGGAGGTTGGGGTTTGGAGACCCAGTACTTC
clone_size: few; d_call: TRBD2; j_call: TRBJ2-5; v_call: TRBV12-5; cdr3_aa: CASGPPSGVETQYF; cdr3_nt: TGTGCTAGTGGTCCCCCGAGCGGGGTAGAGACCCAGTACTTC
clone_size: NA; d_call: TRBD1; j_call: TRBJ1-3; v_call: TRBV4-3; cdr3_aa: CASSPAGGSGNTIYF; cdr3_nt: TGCGCCAGCTCACCGGCAGGGGGCTCTGGAAACACCATATATTTT
clone_size: NA; d_call: TRBD2; j_call: TRBJ2-3; v_call: TRBV4-3; cdr3_aa: CASSQLAGSPDTQYF; cdr3_nt: TGCGCCAGCAGCCAATTAGCGGGGAGCCCAGATACGCAGTATTTT
clone_size: NA; d_call: NA; j_call: TRBJ2-4; v_call: TRBV19; cdr3_aa: CASHGPGNIQYF; cdr3_nt: TGTGCCAGTCATGGGCCGGGGAACATTCAGTACTTC
clone_size: NA; d_call: TRBD1; j_call: TRBJ1-2; v_call: TRBV5-5; cdr3_aa: CGKPYPGTGRSNYGYTF; cdr3_nt: TGTGGGAAGCCATATCCCGGGACAGGAAGATCGAACTATGGCTACACCTTC
clone_size: NA; d_call: NA; j_call: TRBJ1-1; v_call: TRBV11-3; cdr3_aa: CASSLEGGNTEAFF; cdr3_nt: TGTGCCAGCAGCTTAGAAGGGGGTAACACTGAAGCTTTCTTT
clone_size: NA; d_call: NA; j_call: TRBJ2-1; v_call: TRBV6-5; cdr3_aa: CASSPQSNNEQFF; cdr3_nt: TGTGCCAGCAGCCCACAGTCAAACAATGAGCAGTTCTTC
clone_size: NA; d_call: TRBD2; j_call: TRBJ2-7; v_call: TRBV30; cdr3_aa: CAWNTGLAGAYEQYF; cdr3_nt: TGTGCCTGGAACACGGGACTAGCGGGAGCCTACGAGCAGTACTTC
clone_size: NA; d_call: NA; j_call: TRBJ1-4; v_call: TRBV2; cdr3_aa: CASTNRVEKLFF; cdr3_nt: TGTGCCAGTACCAACAGGGTTGAAAAACTGTTTTTT
clone_size: NA; d_call: TRBD1; j_call: TRBJ2-7; v_call: TRBV5-1; cdr3_aa: CASSPWGQGSGSEQYF; cdr3_nt: TGCGCCAGCAGCCCCTGGGGACAGGGATCGGGGTCCGAGCAGTACTTC
clone_size: once; d_call: NA; j_call: TRBJ2-1; v_call: TRBV18; cdr3_aa: CASSPRRDNEQFF; cdr3_nt: TGTGCCAGCTCACCACGGAGGGATAATGAGCAGTTCTTC
clone_size: NA; d_call: NA; j_call: TRBJ2-2; v_call: TRBV19; cdr3_aa: CASSHRGGTGELFF; cdr3_nt: TGTGCCAGTAGTCACAGGGGAGGCACCGGGGAGCTGTTTTTT
clone_size: once; d_call: NA; j_call: TRBJ1-1; v_call: TRBV2; cdr3_aa: CASNREILTEAFF; cdr3_nt: TGTGCCAGCAATCGGGAAATTCTCACTGAAGCTTTCTTT
clone_size: NA; d_call: NA; j_call: TRBJ2-6; v_call: TRBV11-3; cdr3_aa: CASSYSRGLGANVLTF; cdr3_nt: TGTGCCAGCAGCTACTCACGGGGGTTGGGGGCCAACGTCCTGACTTTC
clone_size: NA; d_call: NA; j_call: TRBJ1-5; v_call: TRBV6-2/TRBV6-3; cdr3_aa: CASSSRGNNNQPQHF; cdr3_nt: TGTGCCAGCAGTTCGAGAGGGAATAACAATCAGCCCCAGCATTTT